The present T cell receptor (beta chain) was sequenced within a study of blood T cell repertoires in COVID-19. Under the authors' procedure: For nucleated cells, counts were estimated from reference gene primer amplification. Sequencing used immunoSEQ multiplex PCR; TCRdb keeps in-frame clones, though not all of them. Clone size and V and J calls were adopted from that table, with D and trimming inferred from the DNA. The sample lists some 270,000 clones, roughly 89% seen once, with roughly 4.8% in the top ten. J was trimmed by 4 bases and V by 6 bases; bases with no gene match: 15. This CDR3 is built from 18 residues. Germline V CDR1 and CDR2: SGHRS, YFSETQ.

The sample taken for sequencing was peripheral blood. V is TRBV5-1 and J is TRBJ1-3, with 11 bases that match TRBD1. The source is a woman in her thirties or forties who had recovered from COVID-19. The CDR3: CASTDARDRGLAGNTIYF. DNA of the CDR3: TGCGCCAGCACCGATGCCCGGGACAGGGGGTTGGCAGGAAACACCATATATTTT.